These T cell receptor beta chains were read from a single sample in a study of T cell changes during pregnancy in multiple sclerosis. Produced via immunoSEQ multiplex PCR; TCRdb's table is partial and in-frame only. This repertoire shows some 40,000 clones, roughly 90% found once; its top ten account for more than 20%. This specimen consisted of CD8+ T cells from peripheral blood mononuclear cells, obtained before pregnancy. All receptors derive from a female donor with multiple sclerosis, enrolled in a pregnancy study. CDR3s include the opening cysteine and the closing phenylalanine or tryptophan. D genes are given only for firm matches. Only some rows state a clone size, as once, few, many or a class for expanded clones.

v_gene	abundance	j_gene	d_gene	CDR3nt	CDR3aa
TRBV7-7	-	TRBJ2-3	-	TGTGCCAGCAGCTACGGGGATGCAGATACGCAGTATTTT	CASSYGDADTQYF
TRBV27	-	TRBJ1-5	-	TGTGCCAGCAGTTTAGGAGGACCAAGGAATCAGCCCCAGCATTTT	CASSLGGPRNQPQHF
TRBV9	-	TRBJ2-1	TRBD2	TGTGCCAGCAGCGTAGGTCGGGAGGATAACTACAATGAGCAGTTCTTC	CASSVGREDNYNEQFF
TRBV7-8	once	TRBJ1-4	-	TGTGCCAGCAGCTTAGTTCAGTTTTCCTTCACAGGAACTAATGAAAAACTGTTTTTT	CASSLVQFSFTGTNEKLFF
TRBV6-4	-	TRBJ1-1	-	TGTGCCAGCAGTGATAGGGGCAGGCTGAACACTGAAGCTTTCTTT	CASSDRGRLNTEAFF
TRBV29-1	-	TRBJ1-1	-	TGCAGCGCGCAGACGACAGGGAACACTGAAGCTTTCTTT	CSAQTTGNTEAFF
TRBV11-2	-	TRBJ2-3	TRBD1	TGTGCCAGCAGCTTAGAGACAGGGTATGATACGCAGTATTTT	CASSLETGYDTQYF
TRBV5-1	-	TRBJ1-2	TRBD1	TGCGCCAGCAGTTACCACCGGGACAGGGGGCCGGACTATGGCTACACCTTC	CASSYHRDRGPDYGYTF
TRBV27	-	TRBJ1-1	-	TGTGCCAGCAGTTTTCGAGATCCTTCCACTGAAGCTTTCTTT	CASSFRDPSTEAFF
TRBV5-1	-	TRBJ2-7	TRBD2	TGCGCCAGCAGCTTACGGGGGGGCTACGAGCAGTACTTC	CASSLRGGYEQYF
TRBV27	-	TRBJ2-1	TRBD2	TGTGCCAGCAGCCCCGGGGGGGAATACAATGAGCAGTTCTTC	CASSPGGEYNEQFF
TRBV10-3	-	TRBJ1-1	-	TGTGCCATCATTGTTCGGCGGAAGGGAGTGGAACCTGAAGCTTTCTTT	CAIIVRRKGVEPEAFF
TRBV10-2	once	TRBJ2-5	-	TGCGCCAGCAGTGAGATAAGAGTCCCCTCCGAAGAGACCCAGTACTTC	CASSEIRVPSEETQYF
TRBV2	-	TRBJ1-4	TRBD1	TGTGCCAGCAGATCCAGGGGGCTGTTTTTT	CASRSRGLFF
TRBV6-1	-	TRBJ1-1	-	TGTGCCAGCCCGCACTCGAACAGGGTAAACACTGAAGCTTTCTTT	CASPHSNRVNTEAFF
TRBV11-2	-	TRBJ1-2	-	TGTGCCAGCACCACCGGGGGGCAGGGAAATGGCTACACCTTC	CASTTGGQGNGYTF
TRBV2	-	TRBJ1-2	TRBD1	TGTGCCAGCAGACCACAGGGGCGCCGTTTCTATGGCTACACCTTC	CASRPQGRRFYGYTF
TRBV28	-	TRBJ2-7	-	TGTGCCAGCAGGCCCGAGGTCGCCTACGAGCAGTACTTC	CASRPEVAYEQYF
TRBV27	-	TRBJ2-4	-	TGTGCCAGCTTTTCCCCGAAAAACATTCAGTACTTC	CASFSPKNIQYF
TRBV7-9	-	TRBJ2-1	-	TGTGCCAGCAGCTCGGAGGTCAGAACCTACAATGAGCAGTTCTTC	CASSSEVRTYNEQFF
TRBV28	-	TRBJ2-5	-	TGTGCCAGCACCTTGGGGGCCGAAGATGGGGAGACCCAGTACTTC	CASTLGAEDGETQYF
TRBV5-1	-	TRBJ2-5	-	TGCGCCAGCAGCTCATACCGGGACAAAGCCCCAGAGACCCAGTACTTC	CASSSYRDKAPETQYF
TRBV27	-	TRBJ2-4	-	TGTGCCAGCATAAAGGGGAACATTCAGTACTTC	CASIKGNIQYF
TRBV10-2	-	TRBJ2-7	-	TGCGCCAGCAGCGCGACAGGCCCCAAGGACGAGCAGTACTTC	CASSATGPKDEQYF
TRBV9	-	TRBJ2-1	-	TGTGCCAGCAGCCTCGGGACTGGCGCTGGTGAGCAGTTCTTC	CASSLGTGAGEQFF
TRBV9	-	TRBJ2-4	TRBD2	TGTGCCAGCAGCGGGACTAGCGGGAGTGGCAAAAACATTCAGTACTTC	CASSGTSGSGKNIQYF
TRBV4-1	-	TRBJ1-1	-	TGCGCCAGCAGCCAGAGAGGGTCGGACACTGAAGCTTTCTTT	CASSQRGSDTEAFF
TRBV7-9	-	TRBJ2-1	-	TGTGCCAGCAGCTCGCGGCAGGGGGGAAGCTTCAATGAGCAGTTCTTC	CASSSRQGGSFNEQFF
TRBV7-9	-	TRBJ2-3	-	TGTGCCAGCAGCCCCCGAGGGGGCGGGGGGCCAGATACGCAGTATTTT	CASSPRGGGGPDTQYF
TRBV4-1	-	TRBJ2-7	TRBD2	TGCGCCAGCAGCCATGTAGCGGGAGTTCGAGAGCAGTACTTC	CASSHVAGVREQYF
TRBV2	-	TRBJ2-5	TRBD2	TGTGCCAGTTCCCTGGTCTCCGGGGGGGGGCCATATCAAGAGACCCAGTACTTC	CASSLVSGGGPYQETQYF
TRBV27	-	TRBJ1-5	TRBD1	TGTGCCAGCAGCCCTGACAGGGCGGGAAATCAGCCCCAGCATTTT	CASSPDRAGNQPQHF
TRBV7-6	-	TRBJ2-1	TRBD2	TGTGCCAGCAGCCCCGGACTAGCGGGGGCTAATGAGCAGTTCTTC	CASSPGLAGANEQFF
TRBV7-9	-	TRBJ2-1	TRBD2	TGTGCCAGCAGCTTGGGTAGCGGGGGGGCGAATGAGCAGTTCTTC	CASSLGSGGANEQFF
TRBV19	-	TRBJ2-3	-	TGTGCCAGTAGTTTGGAACAGAGCACAGATACGCAGTATTTT	CASSLEQSTDTQYF
TRBV28	-	TRBJ2-7	-	TGTGCCAGCAGTACCCGGCAGGCAGCCTACGAGCAGTACTTC	CASSTRQAAYEQYF
TRBV6-5	-	TRBJ2-4	-	TGTGCCAGCAGTTTTGGTCAGGGCCTTCAGATTCAGTACTTC	CASSFGQGLQIQYF
TRBV2	-	TRBJ2-1	-	TGTGCCAGCAGTGAAGAACGAGGTGAGCAGTTCTTC	CASSEERGEQFF
TRBV7-3	-	TRBJ2-1	-	TGTGCCAGCAGCCAGGGGCTAGCGGTGTACAATGAGCAGTTCTTC	CASSQGLAVYNEQFF
TRBV5-6	-	TRBJ2-1	-	TGTGCCAGCAGCCGCGGGCCCAACAATGAGCAGTTCTTC	CASSRGPNNEQFF
TRBV27	once	TRBJ2-1	-	TGTGCCAGCAGTCCAACAGCCTACAATGAGCAGTTCTTC	CASSPTAYNEQFF
TRBV2	-	TRBJ2-1	-	TGTGCCAGCAGTGACTGGGGAGGAAGCTCCTACAATGAGCAGTTCTTC	CASSDWGGSSYNEQFF
TRBV19	few	TRBJ1-1	TRBD1	TGTGCCAGTAGCCTTGGACAGGGAGATGCTTTCTTT	CASSLGQGDAFF
TRBV5-1	-	TRBJ2-1	-	TGCGCCAGCAGCTTGGCAGGACTCCATACCTATTACAATGAGCAGTTCTTC	CASSLAGLHTYYNEQFF
TRBV7-9	-	TRBJ2-2	TRBD2	TGTGCCAGCAGCTTGGCGGGAGGGAACACCGGGGAGCTGTTTTTT	CASSLAGGNTGELFF
TRBV5-4	once	TRBJ2-5	TRBD1	TGTGCCAGCAGCTTGGGGCCGGGACAGGGGGCGCGTCTGGAGACCCAGTACTTC	CASSLGPGQGARLETQYF
TRBV4-1	-	TRBJ2-1	-	TGCGCCAGCAGCCCGGGATTTCGGGAGCAGTTCTTC	CASSPGFREQFF
TRBV7-9	-	TRBJ1-1	-	TGTGCCAGCAGCTCCCATTGGGGGGAAGGCACTGAAGCTTTCTTT	CASSSHWGEGTEAFF
TRBV20-1	-	TRBJ2-1	TRBD2	TGCAGTGCTAGGACTAGCGGGACAGTCTTC	CSARTSGTVF
TRBV13	-	TRBJ2-3	TRBD2	TGTGCCAGCAGCCCCGGGGGGGGCGGGGGCACAGATACGCAGTATTTT	CASSPGGGGGTDTQYF
TRBV10-1	-	TRBJ2-3	-	TGCGCCAGCAGTGCATGGTGGATTCAGGGAGATACGCAGTATTTT	CASSAWWIQGDTQYF
TRBV7-6	-	TRBJ1-1	-	TGTGCCAGCACCCGGTGGGGCAGATTAAACACTGAAGCTTTCTTT	CASTRWGRLNTEAFF
TRBV7-6	-	TRBJ1-1	TRBD1	TGTGCCAGCAGCTTCGACAGGGGCCGTGAAGCTTTCTTT	CASSFDRGREAFF